Below are 9 T cell receptor beta chains sequenced from a single sample in a study of blood T cell repertoires in COVID-19. Assay: immunoSEQ multiplex PCR; the TCRdb copy retains only in-frame clones and omits some. The data hold about 190,000 clones, with roughly 84% observed a single time. Sequenced material: peripheral blood. These TCRs come from a woman between 40 and 50 years old who had recovered from COVID-19.

There are a few counts of this clone. The genes are TRBV21-1 and TRBJ2-7; the table's TRBD2 call for D was not verified on the DNA. TRBV21-1 is listed as a pseudogene. The CDR3 runs to 17 residues. CDR3 bases: TGTGCCAGCAGCCCCCAGGAGGGCGTCTTCTATCCCTACGAGCAGTACTTC. Its translation: CASSPQEGVFYPYEQYF.

CDR3 in DNA: TGTGCCAGCAGCGATACGCGGACAGCAAAAGAGACCCAGTACTTC. This translates into CASSDTRTAKETQYF. This chain uses TRBV3-1 (or the pseudogene TRBV3-2) with TRBJ2-5; D perhaps matches TRBD1 (6 bases). The germline V gene encodes CDR1 LGHDT and CDR2 YNNKEL (reference sequence). The CDR3 runs to 15 residues. Trimming shortened V by 5 bases and J by 3 bases, and 16 bases separated the two germline ends.

This rearrangement joins TRBV30 to TRBJ2-7; tentatively, D is TRBD1 (7 bases). Germline V gene sequence: CDR1 GTSNPN, CDR2 SVGIG (reference sequence). The ends were cut back, 4 bases at V and 6 bases at J, with 10 bases in the middle. The CDR3 runs to 11 residues. The CDR3 sequence: CAWNQGGEQYF. The CDR3, as DNA: TGTGCCTGGAACCAGGGGGGCGAGCAGTACTTC. Full variable domain (remainder filled in from reference TRBV30 and TRBJ2-7): SQTIHQWPATLVQPVGSPLSLECTVEGTSNPNLYWYRQAAGRGLQLLFYSVGIGQISSEVPQNLSASRPQDRQFILSSKKLLLSDSGFYLCAWNQGGEQYFGPGTRLTVT.

The CDR3 protein is CASSPPQPDRGLYEQYF. Here the CDR3 DNA reads TGTGCCAGCAGTCCCCCGCAGCCGGACAGGGGGCTCTACGAGCAGTACTTC. The chain has TRBV28 and TRBJ2-7, with 11 bases fitting TRBD1. The CDR3 runs 17 residues. J lost 3 bases, V lost 5 bases, and 12 bases had no gene match. Germline CDR1 is MDHEN and CDR2 is SYDVKM.

The chain is built from TRBV20-1 and TRBJ2-5; D is perhaps TRBD2 (6 bases). Between the trimmed V and J ends, which lost 3 bases and 1 base, there was a span of 12 bases. The CDR3 extends over 14 amino acids. Germline assignment: CDR1 DFQATT and CDR2 SNEGSKA (reference sequence). The CDR3, as DNA: TGCAGTGCTAGTATTCGGGGGATCCAAGAGACCCAGTACTTC. It is translated as CSASIRGIQETQYF.

The genes are TRBV15 and TRBJ2-5, with TRBD1 as a possible D gene (5 bases). Germline loops: CDR1 LNHNV, CDR2 YYDKDF (reference sequence). V lost 1 base, J lost 5 bases, and 8 bases lay in between. This CDR3 region has 13 residues. CDR3 protein: CATSRGGAETQYF. CDR3 nucleotides: TGTGCCACCAGCAGAGGGGGCGCGGAGACCCAGTACTTC.

The chain has TRBV30 and TRBJ1-1; D not resolved. CDR3 size: 13 residues. The germline gives CDR1 GTSNPN, CDR2 SVGIG (reference sequence). Trimming removed 2 bases from V and 7 bases from J, with 14 bases in between. CDR3 region: CAWSPLEGFEAFF. The CDR3 region has the DNA TGTGCCTGGAGTCCACTCGAGGGATTTGAAGCTTTCTTT. Combining the CDR3 with reference TRBV30 and TRBJ1-1 gives the whole variable domain SQTIHQWPATLVQPVGSPLSLECTVEGTSNPNLYWYRQAAGRGLQLLFYSVGIGQISSEVPQNLSASRPQDRQFILSSKKLLLSDSGFYLCAWSPLEGFEAFFGQGTRLTVV.

The genes are TRBV6-6 and TRBJ2-1, with D tentatively TRBD1 (7 bases). The CDR3 runs 14 residues. In germline, CDR1 is MNHNY, CDR2 SVGAGI (reference sequence). V lost 5 bases to trimming and J lost 5 bases, with 13 bases between them. Here the CDR3 reads CASSTPGGNNEQFF. In nucleotides, the CDR3 is TGTGCCAGCAGTACCCCAGGGGGGAACAATGAGCAGTTCTTC.

This chain links TRBV7-9 with TRBJ1-4; 11 bases line up with TRBD1. This CDR3 has 16 residues. CDR1 is SEHNR and CDR2 is FQNEAQ in the germline V gene (reference sequence). The junction had 9 bases not matched to a gene; V was cut back by 5 bases and J by 7 bases. The CDR3, as DNA: TGTGCCAGCAGCCGGACAGGGGGCGAAGGTAGTGAAAAACTGTTTTTT. This codes for CASSRTGGEGSEKLFF.